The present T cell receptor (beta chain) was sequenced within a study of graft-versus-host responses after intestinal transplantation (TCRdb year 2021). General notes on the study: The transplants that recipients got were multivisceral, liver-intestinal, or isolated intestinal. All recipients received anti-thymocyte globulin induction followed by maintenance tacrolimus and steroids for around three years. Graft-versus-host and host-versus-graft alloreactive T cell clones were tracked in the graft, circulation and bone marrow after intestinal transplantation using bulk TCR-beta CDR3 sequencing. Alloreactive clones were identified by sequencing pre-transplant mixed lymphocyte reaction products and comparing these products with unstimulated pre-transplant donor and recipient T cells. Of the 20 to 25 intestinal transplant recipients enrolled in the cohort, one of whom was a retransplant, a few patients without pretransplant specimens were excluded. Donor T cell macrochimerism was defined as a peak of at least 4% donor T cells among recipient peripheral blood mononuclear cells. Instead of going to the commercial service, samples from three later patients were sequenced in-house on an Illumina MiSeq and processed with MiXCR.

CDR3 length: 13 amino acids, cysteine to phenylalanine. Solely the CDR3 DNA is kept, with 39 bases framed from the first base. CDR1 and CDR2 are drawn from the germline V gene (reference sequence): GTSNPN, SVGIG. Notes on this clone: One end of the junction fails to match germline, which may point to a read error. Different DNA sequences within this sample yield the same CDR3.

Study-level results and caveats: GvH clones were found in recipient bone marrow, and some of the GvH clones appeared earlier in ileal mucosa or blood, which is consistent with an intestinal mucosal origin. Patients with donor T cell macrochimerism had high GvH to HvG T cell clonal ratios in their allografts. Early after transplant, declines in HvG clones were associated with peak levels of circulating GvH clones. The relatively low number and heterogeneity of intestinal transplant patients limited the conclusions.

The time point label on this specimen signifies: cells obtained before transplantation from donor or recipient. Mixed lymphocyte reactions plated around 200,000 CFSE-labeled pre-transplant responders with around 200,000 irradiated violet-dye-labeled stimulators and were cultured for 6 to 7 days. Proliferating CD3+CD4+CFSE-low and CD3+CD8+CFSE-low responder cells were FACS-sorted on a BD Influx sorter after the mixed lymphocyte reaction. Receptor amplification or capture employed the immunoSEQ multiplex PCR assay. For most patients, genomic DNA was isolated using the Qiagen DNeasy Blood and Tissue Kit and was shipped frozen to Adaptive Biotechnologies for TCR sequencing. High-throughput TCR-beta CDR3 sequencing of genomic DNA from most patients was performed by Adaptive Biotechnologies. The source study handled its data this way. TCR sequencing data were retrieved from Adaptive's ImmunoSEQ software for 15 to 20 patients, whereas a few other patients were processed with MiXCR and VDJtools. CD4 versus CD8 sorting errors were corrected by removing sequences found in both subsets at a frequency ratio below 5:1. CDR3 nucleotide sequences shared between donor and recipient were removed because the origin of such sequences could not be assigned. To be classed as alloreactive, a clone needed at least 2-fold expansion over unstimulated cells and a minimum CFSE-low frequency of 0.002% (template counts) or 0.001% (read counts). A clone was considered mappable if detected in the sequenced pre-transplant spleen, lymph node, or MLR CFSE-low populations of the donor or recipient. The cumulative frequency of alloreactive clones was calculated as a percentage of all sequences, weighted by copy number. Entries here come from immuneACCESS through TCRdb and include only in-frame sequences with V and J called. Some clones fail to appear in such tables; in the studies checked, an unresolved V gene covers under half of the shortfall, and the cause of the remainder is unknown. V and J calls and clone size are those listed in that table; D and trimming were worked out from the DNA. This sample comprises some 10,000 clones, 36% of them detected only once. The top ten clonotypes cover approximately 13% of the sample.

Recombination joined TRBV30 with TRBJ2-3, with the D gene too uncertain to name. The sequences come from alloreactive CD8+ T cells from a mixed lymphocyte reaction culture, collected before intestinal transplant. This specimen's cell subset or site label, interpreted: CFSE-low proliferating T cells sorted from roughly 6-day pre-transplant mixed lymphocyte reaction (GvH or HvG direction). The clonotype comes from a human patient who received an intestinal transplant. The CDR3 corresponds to CAWSATSTDTQYF. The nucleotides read TGTGCCTGGAGTGCTACCAGCACAGATACACAGTATTTT.